The subject of this entry is one TCR beta chain. These data are taken from a study of T cell responses to AZD1222 COVID-19 vaccine. Libraries were prepared by immunoSEQ multiplex PCR; TCRdb keeps only in-frame clonotypes and omits some of them. The repertoire holds about 140,000 clones, with approximately 88% as singletons. Trimming at V came to 4 bases and at J to 6 bases, leaving 4 bases not matched to a gene. The CDR3 extends over 14 amino acids. Germline V CDR1 and CDR2: SGHRS, YFSETQ. This chain uses TRBV5-1 with TRBJ2-1; 10 positions match TRBD1. The sample in question was peripheral blood, obtained on day 0 of AZD1222 vaccination. The TCR comes from an adult in good health. CDR3 protein: CASSTGQGGNEQFF. CDR3 DNA sequence: TGCGCCAGCAGCACCGGACAGGGGGGCAATGAGCAGTTCTTC.